These 17 T cell receptor beta chains originate from one sample sequenced in a study of Graves' ophthalmopathy and Graves' hyperthyroidism. The TCR beta CDR3 regions underwent amplification from RNA transcripts. First-round RT-PCR relied on HTBI primers, and a second-round multiplex PCR came next. Via MiXCR, TCRdb re-called the multiplex PCR reads, giving one row per CDR3 protein. The table includes 350,000 to 450,000 distinct CDR3 sequences, roughly 20% detected once. The sequenced sample consisted of peripheral blood. The receptors derive from a young woman with stable Graves' hyperthyroidism.

This clonotype was detected a few times. This may arise from a read error, as a much more abundant clone is one base away. V usage is TRBV6-1 and J usage is TRBJ2-5; the D gene is possibly TRBD1 (5 bases). Deletions cut 6 bases from V and 1 base from J, with 12 bases between. Germline CDR1 and CDR2: MNHNS and SASEGT. The CDR3 sequence is 14 residues long. Written as DNA, the CDR3 is TGTGCCAGCAGCTCCGGACACCTCCAAGAGACCCAGTACTTC. It encodes CASSSGHLQETQYF.

This clonotype was counted ten times or more. The gene calls are TRBV20-1 and TRBJ2-5, with D perhaps TRBD2 (5 bases). Germline V gene sequence: CDR1 DFQATT, CDR2 SNEGSKA (reference sequence). V lost 2 bases to trimming and J lost 4 bases, with 20 bases between them. The CDR3 length is 16 residues. Here the CDR3 DNA reads TGCAGTGCTAGACCCGTTCAAGGGAGCGAGGTAGAGACCCAGTACTTC. It encodes CSARPVQGSEVETQYF.

The chain carries TRBV28 and TRBJ2-7; D tentatively fits TRBD1 or TRBD2 (5 bases each). CDR1 is MDHEN and CDR2 is SYDVKM in the germline V gene. This CDR3 has 14 amino acids. With 5 bases removed from V and 2 bases from J, the gap between germline ends came to 13 bases. This chain's CDR3 is CASSVRDPAYEQYF. The CDR3 DNA is TGTGCCAGCAGTGTAAGGGACCCAGCCTACGAGCAGTACTTC.

This clonotype occurred many times. V gene TRBV20-1 combines with J gene TRBJ2-7; D is possibly TRBD2 (6 bases). The CDR3 covers 11 residues. V was pared by 8 bases and J by 5 bases, with 13 bases between. The V gene's germline CDR1 is DFQATT and CDR2 SNEGSKA (reference sequence). CDR3 sequence (DNA): TGCAGTACTCCGGGGGTACACGAGCAGTACTTC. This gives the protein CSTPGVHEQYF.

This clonotype showed up many times. V usage is TRBV12-5 and J usage is TRBJ1-2; unclear D gene. This CDR3 is built from 22 residues. The V gene's germline CDR1 is LGHNT and CDR2 FRNRAP. The V end lost 0 bases, the J end lost 2 bases, and 31 bases lay between the germline ends. The CDR3 is CASGLVPLGGVLTRSINYGYTF. CDR3 coding DNA: TGTGCTAGTGGTTTGGTACCACTGGGCGGGGTCCTAACTAGATCCATCAACTATGGCTACACCTTC.

V is TRBV30 and J is TRBJ2-7; tentatively, D is TRBD2 (5 bases). The germline gives CDR1 GTSNPN, CDR2 SVGIG (reference sequence). V shed 3 bases and J shed 1 base, with 13 bases lying between them. This CDR3 comprises 14 residues. The CDR3 DNA reads TGTGCCTGGAGGGGCTTCGGGAATTCCTACGAGCAGTACTTC. It encodes CAWRGFGNSYEQYF.

This clonotype was observed many times. The chain is built from TRBV2 and TRBJ2-7; 9 positions match TRBD2. The V and J ends lost 8 bases and 10 bases, in that order; junction bases with no gene match: 12. The V gene's germline CDR1 is SNHLY and CDR2 FYNNEI. This CDR3 comprises 13 residues. For the CDR3, the DNA is TGTGCCAGCTCCCCGATCGGGACTAGCACCCAGTACTTC. Translated, it gives CASSPIGTSTQYF. Using reference TRBV2 and TRBJ2-7 for the parts outside the CDR3, the full variable domain is EPEVTQTPSHQVTQMGQEVILRCVPISNHLYFYWYRQILGQKVEFLVSFYNNEISEKSEIFDDQFSVERPDGSNFTLKIRSTKLEDSAMYFCASSPIGTSTQYFGPGTRLTVT.

The genes are TRBV18 and TRBJ2-7; 7 bases are shared with TRBD2. V shed 3 bases, J shed 2 bases, and the junction held 4 bases outside the gene matches. In germline, CDR1 is KGHSH, CDR2 LQKENI. This CDR3 spans 14 amino acids. DNA for the CDR3: TGTGCCAGCTCACCCAGCGGGATTACCTACGAGCAGTACTTC. The encoded protein is CASSPSGITYEQYF. The full variable domain, completed using reference TRBV18 and TRBJ2-7, is NAGVMQNPRHLVRRRGQEARLRCSPMKGHSHVYWYRQLPEEGLKFMVYLQKENIIDESGMPKERFSAEFPKEGPSILRIQQVVRGDSAAYFCASSPSGITYEQYFGPGTRLTVT.

This clonotype was seen at least ten times. The genes are TRBV5-1 and TRBJ2-5, with D unclear. The CDR3 covers 15 residues. Germline values: CDR1 SGHRS, CDR2 YFSETQ. V shed 0 bases and J shed 0 bases, with 9 bases lying between them. The CDR3 sequence is CASSLGHGDQETQYF. The CDR3 DNA reads TGCGCCAGCAGCTTGGGCCACGGCGACCAAGAGACCCAGTACTTC.

This clonotype was seen ten or more times. CDR3 protein: CSARDWVSLQHF. DNA of the CDR3: TGCAGTGCTAGAGATTGGGTCAGCCTACAGCATTTT. The V call is TRBV20-1, the J call TRBJ1-5; no clear D gene. CDR3 size: 12 residues. CDR1 is DFQATT, CDR2 SNEGSKA, per germline (reference sequence). V lost 0 bases to trimming and J lost 13 bases, with 13 bases between them.

This clonotype was recorded at least ten times. The V gene is TRBV6-5, the J gene TRBJ2-2; D might be TRBD2 (7 bases). Germline lookup yields CDR1 MNHEY and CDR2 SVGAGI. Trimming removed 11 bases at V and 3 bases at J, with 13 bases between. This CDR3 comprises 13 residues. This CDR3 is CAARGADTGELFF. In nucleotides, the CDR3 is TGTGCCGCCCGGGGGGCCGACACCGGGGAGCTGTTTTTT.

The rearrangement uses TRBV7-8 and TRBJ2-7, with TRBD1 as a possible D gene (6 bases). This CDR3 has 15 amino acids. Germline lookup yields CDR1 SGHVS and CDR2 FQNEAQ. V was cut by 1 base and J by 5 bases, with 15 bases left in between. This CDR3 reads CASSLGFGRGHEQYF. DNA of the CDR3: TGTGCCAGCAGCTTAGGTTTTGGCAGGGGCCACGAGCAGTACTTC. Combining the CDR3 with reference TRBV7-8 and TRBJ2-7 gives the whole variable domain GAGVSQSPRYKVAKRGQDVALRCDPISGHVSLFWYQQALGQGPEFLTYFQNEAQLDKSGLPSDRFFAERPEGSVSTLKIQRTQQEDSAVYLCASSLGFGRGHEQYFGPGTRLTVT.

This clonotype occurred many times. V usage is TRBV7-2 and J usage is TRBJ2-7; 13 nucleotides agree with TRBD2. The CDR3 is 15 residues long. V was clipped by 4 bases and J by 3 bases; unmatched bases: 3. Germline V gene sequence: CDR1 SGHTA, CDR2 FQGNSA. CDR3 sequence: CASSSGTSGNYEQYF. CDR3 sequence (DNA): TGTGCCAGCAGCTCCGGGACTAGCGGGAACTACGAGCAGTACTTC.

Note on this clonotype: One junction end disagrees with the germline gene, perhaps due to a read error. The rearrangement uses TRBV28 and TRBJ1-1; no definite D call. The V gene's germline CDR1 is MDHEN and CDR2 SYDVKM. The CDR3 has 14 amino acids. The CDR3 sequence is CASSPRCRYTVAFF. CDR3 sequence (DNA): TGTGCCAGCAGTCCTAGGTGTAGGTACACTGTAGCTTTCTTT.

This clonotype was found many times. J is TRBJ1-1 and V is TRBV6-5, with a tentative D call TRBD1 (5 bases). Between the trimmed V and J ends, which lost 2 bases and 8 bases, there was a span of 12 bases. This CDR3 has 13 residues. Germline CDR1 reads MNHEY; CDR2 reads SVGAGI. CDR3 sequence (DNA): TGTGCCAGCAGTTACGGGGGGGTGGGAGAAGCTTTCTTT. Protein: CASSYGGVGEAFF.

This clonotype was counted at least ten times. This chain uses TRBV11-3 with TRBJ2-5; no clear D. Trimming pared 4 bases from V and 8 bases from J, leaving 11 bases between. Per the germline V gene, CDR1 is SGHNT and CDR2 is YENEEA. CDR3 length: 12 amino acids. The CDR3, as DNA: TGTGCCAGCAGCTCTGATGGAGTCACCCAGTACTTC. It yields the protein CASSSDGVTQYF. Full variable domain (remainder filled in from reference TRBV11-3 and TRBJ2-5): EAGVVQSPRYKIIEKKQPVAFWCNPISGHNTLYWYLQNLGQGPELLIRYENEEAVDDSQLPKDRFSAERLKGVDSTLKIQPAELGDSAVYLCASSSDGVTQYFGPGTRLLVL.

This clonotype has a count of ten or more. The rearrangement joins TRBV4-1 to TRBJ1-2; D remains unclear. There are 17 residues in the CDR3. From germline, CDR1 is MGHRA and CDR2 YSYEKL. Trimming removed 0 bases from V and 4 bases from J, with 18 bases in between. CDR3 in amino acids: CASSQDPPAGWGYGYTF. As DNA, the CDR3 is TGCGCCAGCAGCCAAGATCCCCCCGCAGGATGGGGCTATGGCTACACCTTC.